A single sample gave rise to the 9 T cell receptor beta chains below, sequenced in a study of cytomegalovirus exposure and HLA in healthy donors. Primers for the PCR totalled 60 Vbeta and 13 Jbeta. Assay: immunoSEQ multiplex PCR; the TCRdb copy retains only in-frame clones and omits some. The data contain under 150,000 clones, over 60% of them singletons. Material for sequencing was PBMCs. The receptors were sampled from a woman aged 40 to 49 in good health and CMV-seronegative.

V usage is TRBV6-1 and J usage is TRBJ2-7; unclear D gene. The CDR3 totals 13 residues. The V gene's germline CDR1 is MNHNS and CDR2 SASEGT. V was cut by 2 bases and J by 5 bases, with 10 bases left in between. The CDR3 protein is CASSESTLNEQYF. In nucleotides, the CDR3 is TGTGCCAGCAGTGAATCTACTTTAAACGAGCAGTACTTC.

The genes are TRBV10-3 and TRBJ1-2; TRBD1 matches 7 bases. The germline V gene has CDR1 ENHRY and CDR2 SYGVKD. After removal of 5 bases from V and 6 bases from J, the junction contained 6 bases not matched to a gene. The CDR3 is 13 residues long. The CDR3 DNA follows: TGTGCCATCAGTTACCAGGGGGTAAATGGCTACACCTTC. This codes for CAISYQGVNGYTF.

This clone has just a few counts. The chain recombines TRBV6-4 with TRBJ1-6, with 8 bases aligning to TRBD1. From germline, CDR1 is MRHNA and CDR2 SNTAGT. CDR3 size: 15 residues. V shed 6 bases and J 6 bases; nucleotides not matched to a gene: 7. The DNA of the CDR3 is TGTGCCAGCAGCCCCACAGGGGGATCTAATTCACCCCTCCACTTT. Translated, it gives CASSPTGGSNSPLHF.

The chain has TRBV30 and TRBJ2-5; 8 nucleotides align to TRBD2. The better agreement between TRBJ2-7 and the DNA end casts doubt on the J call. Per germline, CDR1 GTSNPN and CDR2 SVGIG (reference sequence). This CDR3 comprises 12 residues. Written as DNA, the CDR3 is TGTGCCTGGGCGGGGGGCTCCTACGAGCAGTACTTC. It encodes CAWAGGSYEQYF.

This rearrangement joins TRBV27 to TRBJ1-6, with 7 bases matching TRBD1. The germline gives CDR1 MNHEY, CDR2 SMNVEV (reference sequence). The CDR3 totals 13 residues. The junction had 6 bases not matched to a gene; V was cut back by 2 bases and J by 14 bases. The DNA for the CDR3 is TGTGCCAGCAGTTTACCACAGGGGTCGGCCCTCCACTTT. This gives the protein CASSLPQGSALHF.

This clone was detected once. The gene calls are TRBV5-1 and TRBJ2-3, with 9 positions matching TRBD2. CDR1 is SGHRS and CDR2 is YFSETQ in the germline V gene. There are 15 residues in the CDR3. The V gene end was trimmed by 0 bases and the J gene end by 2 bases; junction bases not matched to a gene: 1. The CDR3 region has the DNA TGCGCCAGCAGCTTGGCTAGCGGGGCCACAGATACGCAGTATTTT. Amino acids: CASSLASGATDTQYF.

This clone was detected once. Its ends do not fully match the called genes, so a read error is possible. The CDR3: CASSSTGNSREAQYF. DNA for the CDR3: TGTGCCAGTAGTTCAACAGGGAATTCAAGAGAGGCCCAGTACTTC. The J gene is TRBJ2-5, the V gene TRBV19, with D possibly TRBD1 on 6 matching bases. The germline gives CDR1 LNHDA, CDR2 SQIVND (reference sequence). CDR3 length: 15 residues.

This rearrangement joins TRBV27 to TRBJ1-5; no firm D call. Germline V lookup: CDR1 MNHEY, CDR2 SMNVEV (reference sequence). V lost 8 bases, J lost 3 bases, and 8 bases lay in between. CDR3 length: 12 residues. DNA for the CDR3: TGTGCCAGCGGGCTTTTCAATCAGCCCCAGCATTTT. Encoded protein: CASGLFNQPQHF.

This clone was seen a few times. This chain uses TRBV15 with TRBJ1-1; 9 bases match TRBD1. V dropped 6 bases and J dropped 6; count of bases not matched to a gene: 5. The CDR3 contains 13 residues. In germline, CDR1 is LNHNV, CDR2 YYDKDF (reference sequence). Here the CDR3 reads CATSRQGDSEAFF. CDR3 bases: TGTGCCACCAGTAGACAGGGGGACTCTGAAGCTTTCTTT.